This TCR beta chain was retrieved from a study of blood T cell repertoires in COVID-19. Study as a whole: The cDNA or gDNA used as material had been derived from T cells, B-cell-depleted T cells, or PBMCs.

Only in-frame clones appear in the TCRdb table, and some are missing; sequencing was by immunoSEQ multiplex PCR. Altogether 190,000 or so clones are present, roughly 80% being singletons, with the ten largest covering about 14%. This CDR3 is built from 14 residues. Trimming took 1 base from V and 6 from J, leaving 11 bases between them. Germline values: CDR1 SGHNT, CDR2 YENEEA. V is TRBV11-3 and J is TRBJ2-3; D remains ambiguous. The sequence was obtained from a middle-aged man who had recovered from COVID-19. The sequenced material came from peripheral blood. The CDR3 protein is CASSLALDSDTQYF. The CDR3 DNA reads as TGTGCCAGCAGCTTAGCCCTAGACTCGGATACGCAGTATTTT.